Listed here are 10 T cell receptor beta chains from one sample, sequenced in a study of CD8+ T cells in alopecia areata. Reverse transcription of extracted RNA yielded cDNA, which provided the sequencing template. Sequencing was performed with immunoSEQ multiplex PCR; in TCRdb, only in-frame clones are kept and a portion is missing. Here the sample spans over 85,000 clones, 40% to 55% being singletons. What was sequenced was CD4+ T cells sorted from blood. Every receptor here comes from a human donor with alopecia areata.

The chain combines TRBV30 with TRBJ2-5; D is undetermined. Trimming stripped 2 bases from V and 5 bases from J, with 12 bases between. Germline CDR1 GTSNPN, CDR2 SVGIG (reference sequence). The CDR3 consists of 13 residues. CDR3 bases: TGTGCCTGGAGTATGGGATTACGGGAGACCCAGTACTTC. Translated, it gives CAWSMGLRETQYF.

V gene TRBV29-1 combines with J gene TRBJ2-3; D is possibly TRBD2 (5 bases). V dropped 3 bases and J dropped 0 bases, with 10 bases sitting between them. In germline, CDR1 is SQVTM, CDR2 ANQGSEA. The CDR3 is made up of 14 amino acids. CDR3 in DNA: TGCAGCGTTGATCTCCTAGCTAGCACAGATACGCAGTATTTT. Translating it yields CSVDLLASTDTQYF.

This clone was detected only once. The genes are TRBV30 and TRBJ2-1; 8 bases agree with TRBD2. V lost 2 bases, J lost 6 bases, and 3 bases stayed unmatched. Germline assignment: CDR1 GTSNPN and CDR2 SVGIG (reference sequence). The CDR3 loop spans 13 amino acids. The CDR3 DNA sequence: TGTGCCTGGAGTAAGCGGGAGTTCAATGAGCAGTTCTTC. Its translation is CAWSKREFNEQFF.

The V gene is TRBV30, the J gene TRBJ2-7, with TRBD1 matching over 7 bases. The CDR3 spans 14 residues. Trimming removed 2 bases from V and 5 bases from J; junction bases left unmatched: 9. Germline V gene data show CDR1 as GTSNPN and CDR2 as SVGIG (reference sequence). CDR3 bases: TGTGCCTGGAGTCGGGACAGCAAATGGGACGAGCAGTACTTC. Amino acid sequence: CAWSRDSKWDEQYF.

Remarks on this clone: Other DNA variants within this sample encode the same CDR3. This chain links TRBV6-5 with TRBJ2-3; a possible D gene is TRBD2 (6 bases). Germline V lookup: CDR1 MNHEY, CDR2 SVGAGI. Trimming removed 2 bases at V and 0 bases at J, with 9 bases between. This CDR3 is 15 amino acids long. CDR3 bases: TGTGCCAGCAGTTACGGCGGGACTAGCACAGATACGCAGTATTTT. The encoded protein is CASSYGGTSTDTQYF.

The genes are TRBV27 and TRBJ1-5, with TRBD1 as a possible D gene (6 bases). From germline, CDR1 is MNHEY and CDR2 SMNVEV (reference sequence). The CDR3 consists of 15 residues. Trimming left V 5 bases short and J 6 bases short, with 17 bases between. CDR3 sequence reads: CASSAEGGIAQPQHF. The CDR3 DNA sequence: TGTGCCAGCAGTGCCGAGGGGGGCATTGCTCAGCCCCAGCATTTT.

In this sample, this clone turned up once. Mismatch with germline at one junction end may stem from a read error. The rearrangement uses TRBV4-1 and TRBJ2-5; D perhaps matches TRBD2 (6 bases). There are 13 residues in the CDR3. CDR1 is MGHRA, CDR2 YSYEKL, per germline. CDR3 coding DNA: TGCGCCAGCAGCCCGGGACTGCAAGAGTCCCAGTACTTC. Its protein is CASSPGLQESQYF.

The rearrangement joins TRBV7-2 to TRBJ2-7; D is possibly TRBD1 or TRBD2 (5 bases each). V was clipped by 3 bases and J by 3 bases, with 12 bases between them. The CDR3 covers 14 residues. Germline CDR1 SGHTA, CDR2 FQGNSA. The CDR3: CASSFAGAGYEQYF. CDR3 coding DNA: TGTGCCAGCAGCTTCGCCGGGGCAGGCTACGAGCAGTACTTC.

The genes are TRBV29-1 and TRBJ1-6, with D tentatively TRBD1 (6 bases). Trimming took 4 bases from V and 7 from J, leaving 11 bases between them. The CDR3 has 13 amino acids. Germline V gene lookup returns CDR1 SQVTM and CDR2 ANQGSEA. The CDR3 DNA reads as TGCAGCGTTGTCGAGGGGGTCAATTCACCCCTCCACTTT. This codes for CSVVEGVNSPLHF.

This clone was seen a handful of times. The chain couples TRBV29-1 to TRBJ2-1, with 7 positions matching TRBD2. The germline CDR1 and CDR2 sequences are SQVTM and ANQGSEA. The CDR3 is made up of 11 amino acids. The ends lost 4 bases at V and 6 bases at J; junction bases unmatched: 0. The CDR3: CSVGLANEQFF. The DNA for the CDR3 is TGCAGCGTTGGACTAGCCAATGAGCAGTTCTTC.